This T cell receptor (beta chain) was profiled in a study of human T cells and chemical hapten exposure. As for the study in general: Alopecia areata, totalis or universalis affected patients, mainly female.

TCRdb processed the RACE reads anew with MiXCR; each CDR3 protein has one entry. This sample has around 57,000 distinct CDR3 sequences; around 11% occur once, and the top ten carry 3% to 4.5%. Time point given: pre-sensitization, week 0. The treatment was: therapeutic diphenylcyclopropenone sensitization with weekly scalp DPC. Investigators collected blood before applying each patch test. Blood, whole and unfractionated, served as the source for total RNA extraction. The junction had 19 bases not matched to a gene; V was cut back by 10 bases and J by 7 bases. The V gene's germline CDR1 is MNHNS and CDR2 SASEGT. The CDR3 is 19 residues long. This clonotype has only a few counts.

The TCR comes from a woman aged 35 to 49 with alopecia areata. Some clones in this sample may be carry-over from other donors' samples. The chain is built from TRBV6-1 and TRBJ2-1; 16 nucleotides align to TRBD2. Sequencing was performed on whole blood, taken in connection with sensitization to the hapten diphenylcyclopropenone (DPC). CDR3 in amino acids: CAIQYLGLAGGPFLNEQFF. CDR3 sequence (DNA): TGTGCCATCCAATACTTGGGACTAGCGGGAGGGCCTTTTTTGAATGAGCAGTTCTTC.